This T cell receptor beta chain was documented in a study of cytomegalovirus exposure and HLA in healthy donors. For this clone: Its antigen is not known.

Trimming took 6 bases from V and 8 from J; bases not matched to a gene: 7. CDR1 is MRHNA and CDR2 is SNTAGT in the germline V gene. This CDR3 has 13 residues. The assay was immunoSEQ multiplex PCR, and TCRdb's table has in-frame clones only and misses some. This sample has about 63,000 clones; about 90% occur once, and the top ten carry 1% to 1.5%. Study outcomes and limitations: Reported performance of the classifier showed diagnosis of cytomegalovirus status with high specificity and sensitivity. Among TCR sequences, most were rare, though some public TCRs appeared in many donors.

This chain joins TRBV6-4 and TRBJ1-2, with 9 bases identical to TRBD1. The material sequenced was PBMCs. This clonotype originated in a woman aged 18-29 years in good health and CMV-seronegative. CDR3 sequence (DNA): TGTGCCAGCAGCGGGGGACAGGGTAGAGGCTACACCTTC. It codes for CASSGGQGRGYTF.